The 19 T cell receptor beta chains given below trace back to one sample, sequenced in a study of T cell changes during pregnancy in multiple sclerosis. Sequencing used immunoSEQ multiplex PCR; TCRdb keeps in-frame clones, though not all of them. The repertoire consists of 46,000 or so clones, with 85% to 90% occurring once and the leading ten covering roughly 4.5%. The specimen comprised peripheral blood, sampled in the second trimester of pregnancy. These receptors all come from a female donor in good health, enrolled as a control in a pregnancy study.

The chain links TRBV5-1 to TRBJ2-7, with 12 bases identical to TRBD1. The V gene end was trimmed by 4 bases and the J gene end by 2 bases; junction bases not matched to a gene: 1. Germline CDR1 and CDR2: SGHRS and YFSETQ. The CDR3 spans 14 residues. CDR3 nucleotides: TGCGCCAGCAGCGGGACAGGGGGCACCTACGAGCAGTACTTC. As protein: CASSGTGGTYEQYF.

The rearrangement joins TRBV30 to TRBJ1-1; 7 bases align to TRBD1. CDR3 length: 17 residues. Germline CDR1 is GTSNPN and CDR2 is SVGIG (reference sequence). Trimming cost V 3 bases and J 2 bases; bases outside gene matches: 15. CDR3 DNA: TGTGCCTGGAGGGTAAGTCTGACCGGGACAGCAAACACTGAAGCTTTCTTT. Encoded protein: CAWRVSLTGTANTEAFF.

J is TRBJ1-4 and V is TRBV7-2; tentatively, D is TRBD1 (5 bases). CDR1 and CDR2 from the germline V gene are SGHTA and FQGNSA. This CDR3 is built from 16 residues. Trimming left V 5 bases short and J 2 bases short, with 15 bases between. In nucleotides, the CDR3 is TGTGCCAGCAGCCCGATTAGGGCAGGGACTAATGAAAAACTGTTTTTT. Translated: CASSPIRAGTNEKLFF.

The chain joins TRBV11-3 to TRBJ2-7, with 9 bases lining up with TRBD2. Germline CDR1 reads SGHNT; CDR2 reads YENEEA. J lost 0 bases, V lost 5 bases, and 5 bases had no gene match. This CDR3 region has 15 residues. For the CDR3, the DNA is TGTGCCAGCAGCCCGGGCGGGGGGGACTCCTACGAGCAGTACTTC. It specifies CASSPGGGDSYEQYF.

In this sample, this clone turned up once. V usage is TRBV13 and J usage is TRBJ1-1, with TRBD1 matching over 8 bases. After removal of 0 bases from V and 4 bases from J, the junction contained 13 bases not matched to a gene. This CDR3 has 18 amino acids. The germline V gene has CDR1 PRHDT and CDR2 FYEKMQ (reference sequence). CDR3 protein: CASSLGLPRGHFRTEAFF. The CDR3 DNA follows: TGTGCCAGCAGCTTAGGCCTGCCCAGGGGGCATTTCCGCACTGAAGCTTTCTTT.

The CDR3, as DNA: TGTGCCAGTAATCAGGGGGCGGGGTATGGCTACACCTTC. This codes for CASNQGAGYGYTF. This chain uses TRBV19 with TRBJ1-2; 8 bases align to TRBD1. The CDR3 runs 13 residues. The germline V gene encodes CDR1 LNHDA and CDR2 SQIVND (reference sequence). Trimming cost V 7 bases and J 5 bases; bases outside gene matches: 6.

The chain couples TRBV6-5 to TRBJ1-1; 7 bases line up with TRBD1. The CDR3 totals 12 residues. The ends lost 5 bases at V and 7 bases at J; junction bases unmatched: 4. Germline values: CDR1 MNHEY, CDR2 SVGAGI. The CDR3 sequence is CASSPQGGEAFF. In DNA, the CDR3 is TGTGCCAGCAGTCCTCAGGGGGGTGAAGCTTTCTTT.

This CDR3 reads CASSEWGLADTQETQYF. The CDR3 DNA sequence: TGTGCCAGCAGCGAGTGGGGACTAGCGGATACTCAAGAGACCCAGTACTTC. The V and J genes are TRBV9 and TRBJ2-5, with 11 bases fitting TRBD2. The germline gives CDR1 SGDLS, CDR2 YYNGEE. J lost 2 bases, V lost 3 bases, and 9 bases had no gene match. The CDR3 is made up of 17 amino acids.

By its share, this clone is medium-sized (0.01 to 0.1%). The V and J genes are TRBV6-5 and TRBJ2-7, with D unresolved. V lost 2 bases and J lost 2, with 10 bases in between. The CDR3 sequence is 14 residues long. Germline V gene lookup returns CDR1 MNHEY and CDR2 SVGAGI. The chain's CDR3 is CASSYGRKPYEQYF. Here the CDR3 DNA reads TGTGCCAGCAGTTACGGCAGGAAACCCTACGAGCAGTACTTC.

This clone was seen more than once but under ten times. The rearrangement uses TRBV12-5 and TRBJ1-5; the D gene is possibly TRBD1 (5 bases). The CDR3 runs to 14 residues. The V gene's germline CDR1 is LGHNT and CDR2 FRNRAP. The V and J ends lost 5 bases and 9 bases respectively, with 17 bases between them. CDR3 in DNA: TGTGCTAGTGGTACATGGACGGAGGGGAGGCCCCAGCATTTT. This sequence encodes CASGTWTEGRPQHF.

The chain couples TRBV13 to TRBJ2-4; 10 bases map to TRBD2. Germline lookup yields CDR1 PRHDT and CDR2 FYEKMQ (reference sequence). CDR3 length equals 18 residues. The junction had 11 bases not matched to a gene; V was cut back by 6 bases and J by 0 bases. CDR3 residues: CASRSSAGTSVAKNIQYF. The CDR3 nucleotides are TGTGCCAGCAGATCCTCCGCAGGGACTAGCGTAGCCAAAAACATTCAGTACTTC.

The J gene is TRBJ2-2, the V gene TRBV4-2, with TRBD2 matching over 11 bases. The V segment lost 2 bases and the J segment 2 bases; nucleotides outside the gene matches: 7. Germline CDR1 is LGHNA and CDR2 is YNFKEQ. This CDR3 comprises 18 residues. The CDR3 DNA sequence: TGTGCCAGCAGCCAAAGGCTAGCGGGAGGCACCAACACCGGGGAGCTGTTTTTT. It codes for CASSQRLAGGTNTGELFF.

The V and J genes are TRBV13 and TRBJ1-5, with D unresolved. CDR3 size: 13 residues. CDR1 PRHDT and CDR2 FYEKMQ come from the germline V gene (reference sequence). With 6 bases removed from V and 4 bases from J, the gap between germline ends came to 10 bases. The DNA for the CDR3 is TGTGCCAGCAGTAGCAGAGGGAATCAGCCCCAGCATTTT. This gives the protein CASSSRGNQPQHF.

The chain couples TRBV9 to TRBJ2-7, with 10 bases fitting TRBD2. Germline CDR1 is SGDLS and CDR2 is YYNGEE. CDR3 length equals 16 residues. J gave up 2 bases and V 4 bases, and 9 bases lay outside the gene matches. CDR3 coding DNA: TGTGCCAGCAGCCCCTCCGGGACTAGCGCCGCCTACGAGCAGTACTTC. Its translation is CASSPSGTSAAYEQYF.

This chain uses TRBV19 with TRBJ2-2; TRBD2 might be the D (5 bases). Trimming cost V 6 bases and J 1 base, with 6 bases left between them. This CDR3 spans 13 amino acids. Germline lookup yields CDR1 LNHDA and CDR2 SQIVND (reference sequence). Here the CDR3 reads CASSRGNTGELFF. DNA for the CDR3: TGTGCCAGTAGCCGGGGGAACACCGGGGAGCTGTTTTTT.

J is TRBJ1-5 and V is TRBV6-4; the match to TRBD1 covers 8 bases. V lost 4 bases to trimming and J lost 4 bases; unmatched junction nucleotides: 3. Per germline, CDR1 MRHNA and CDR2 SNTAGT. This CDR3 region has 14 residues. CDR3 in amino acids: CASSVQGGNQPQHF. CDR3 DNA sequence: TGTGCCAGCAGTGTACAGGGGGGAAATCAGCCCCAGCATTTT.

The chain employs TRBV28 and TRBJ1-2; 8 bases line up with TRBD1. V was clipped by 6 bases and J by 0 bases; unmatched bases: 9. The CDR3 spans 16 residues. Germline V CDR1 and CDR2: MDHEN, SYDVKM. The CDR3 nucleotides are TGTGCCAGCAGCATAACCGGGACAGGAGCTAACTATGGCTACACCTTC. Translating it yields CASSITGTGANYGYTF.

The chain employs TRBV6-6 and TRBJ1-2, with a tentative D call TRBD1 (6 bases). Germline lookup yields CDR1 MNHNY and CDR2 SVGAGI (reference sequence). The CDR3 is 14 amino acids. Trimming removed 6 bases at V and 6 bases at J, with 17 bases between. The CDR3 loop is CASSSMGGANGYTF. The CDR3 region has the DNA TGTGCCAGCAGCTCCATGGGGGGGGCAAATGGCTACACCTTC.

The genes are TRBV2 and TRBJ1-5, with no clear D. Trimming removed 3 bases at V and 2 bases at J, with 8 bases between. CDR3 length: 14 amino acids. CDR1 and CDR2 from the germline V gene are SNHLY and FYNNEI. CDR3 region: CASSDPEGNQPQHF. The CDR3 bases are TGTGCCAGCAGTGACCCGGAGGGCAATCAGCCCCAGCATTTT.